The 2 T cell receptor beta chains reported below all come from one sample, sequenced in a study of cytomegalovirus exposure and HLA in healthy donors. The study ran its PCR with 60 Vbeta and 13 Jbeta primers. TCRdb's copy holds only in-frame clones and misses some; the assay was immunoSEQ multiplex PCR. Of 150,000 to 200,000 clones listed, roughly 70% are singletons. The source material was PBMCs. All receptors come from a girl between 5 and 17 years old in good health and CMV-seronegative.

This sequence joins TRBV29-1 and TRBJ1-2, with 7 bases that match TRBD1. Germline loops: CDR1 SQVTM, CDR2 ANQGSEA. V dropped 7 bases and J dropped 2; count of bases not matched to a gene: 4. The CDR3 contains 12 residues. CDR3 nucleotide sequence: TGCAGCGGAGTGGGACAGAACTATGGCTACACCTTC. Translated, it gives CSGVGQNYGYTF. The complete variable domain, with remaining parts taken from reference TRBV29-1 and TRBJ1-2, reads SAVISQKPSRDICQRGTSLTIQCQVDSQVTMMFWYRQQPGQSLTLIATANQGSEATYESGFVIDKFPISRPNLTFSTLTVSNMSPEDSSIYLCSGVGQNYGYTFGSGTRLTVV.

The chain joins TRBV6-5 to TRBJ1-1; 9 positions agree with TRBD1. The CDR3 sequence is 15 residues long. V was clipped by 2 bases and J by 2 bases; unmatched bases: 3. Germline CDR1 MNHEY, CDR2 SVGAGI. CDR3 nucleotide sequence: TGTGCCAGCAGTTACACAGGGGGCATCAACACTGAAGCTTTCTTT. The encoded protein is CASSYTGGINTEAFF.